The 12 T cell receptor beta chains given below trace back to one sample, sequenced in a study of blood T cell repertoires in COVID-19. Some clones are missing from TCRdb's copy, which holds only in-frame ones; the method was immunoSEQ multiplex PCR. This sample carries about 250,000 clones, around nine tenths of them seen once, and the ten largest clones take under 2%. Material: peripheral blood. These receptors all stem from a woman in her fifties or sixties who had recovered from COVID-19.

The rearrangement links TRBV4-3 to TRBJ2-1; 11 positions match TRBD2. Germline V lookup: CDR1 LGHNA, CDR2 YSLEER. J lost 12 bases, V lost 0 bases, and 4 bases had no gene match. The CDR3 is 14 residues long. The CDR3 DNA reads TGCGCCAGCAGCCAAGATGTGCTAGCGGGGGGGCAGTTCTTC. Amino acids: CASSQDVLAGGQFF.

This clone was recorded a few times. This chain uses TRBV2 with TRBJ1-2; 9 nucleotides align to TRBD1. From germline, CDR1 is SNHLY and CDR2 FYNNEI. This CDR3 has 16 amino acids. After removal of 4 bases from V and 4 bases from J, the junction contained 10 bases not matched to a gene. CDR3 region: CASSVGQGLSGYGYTF. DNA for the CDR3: TGTGCCAGCAGTGTAGGACAGGGGCTATCTGGCTATGGCTACACCTTC. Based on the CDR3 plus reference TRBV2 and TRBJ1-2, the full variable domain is EPEVTQTPSHQVTQMGQEVILRCVPISNHLYFYWYRQILGQKVEFLVSFYNNEISEKSEIFDDQFSVERPDGSNFTLKIRSTKLEDSAMYFCASSVGQGLSGYGYTFGSGTRLTVV.

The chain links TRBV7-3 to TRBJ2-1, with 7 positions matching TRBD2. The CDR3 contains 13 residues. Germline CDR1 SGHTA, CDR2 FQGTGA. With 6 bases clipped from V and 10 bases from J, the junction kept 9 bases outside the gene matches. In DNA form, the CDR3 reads TGTGCCAGCAGTCACGGACTAGTTGGCGAGCAGTTCTTC. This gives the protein CASSHGLVGEQFF.

CDR3 residues: CASSPVETGGSGTQYF. CDR3 DNA sequence: TGTGCCAGCTCACCAGTTGAGACAGGGGGATCGGGCACGCAGTATTTT. V usage is TRBV18 and J usage is TRBJ2-3; 9 positions agree with TRBD1. After removal of 2 bases from V and 9 bases from J, the junction contained 12 bases not matched to a gene. CDR3 size: 16 residues. Germline V CDR1 and CDR2: KGHSH, LQKENI.

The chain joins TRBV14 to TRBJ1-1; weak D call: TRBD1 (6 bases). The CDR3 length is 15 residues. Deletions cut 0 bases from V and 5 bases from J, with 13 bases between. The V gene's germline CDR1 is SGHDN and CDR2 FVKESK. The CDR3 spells CASSQEGALGTEAFF. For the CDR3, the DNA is TGTGCCAGCAGCCAAGAGGGGGCCTTGGGAACTGAAGCTTTCTTT.

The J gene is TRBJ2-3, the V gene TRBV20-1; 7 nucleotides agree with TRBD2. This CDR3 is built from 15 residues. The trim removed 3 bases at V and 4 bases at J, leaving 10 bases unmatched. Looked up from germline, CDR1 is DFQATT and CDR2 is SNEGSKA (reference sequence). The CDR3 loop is CSASPSGDQADTQYF. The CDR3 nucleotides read TGCAGTGCTAGTCCCAGCGGGGACCAGGCAGATACGCAGTATTTT.

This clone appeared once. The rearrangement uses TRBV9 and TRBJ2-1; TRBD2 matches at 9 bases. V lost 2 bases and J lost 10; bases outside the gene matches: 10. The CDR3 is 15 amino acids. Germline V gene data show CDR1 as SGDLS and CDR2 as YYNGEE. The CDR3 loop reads CASSVTSGLTAEQFF. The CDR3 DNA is TGTGCCAGCAGCGTTACTAGCGGGCTCACTGCGGAGCAGTTCTTC.

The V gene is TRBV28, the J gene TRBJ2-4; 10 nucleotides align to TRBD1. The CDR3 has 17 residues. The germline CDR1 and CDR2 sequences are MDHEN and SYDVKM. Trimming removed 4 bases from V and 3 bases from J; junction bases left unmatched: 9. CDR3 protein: CASSSQTGGEVKNIQYF. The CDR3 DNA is TGTGCCAGCAGTTCCCAGACAGGGGGCGAGGTCAAAAACATTCAGTACTTC.

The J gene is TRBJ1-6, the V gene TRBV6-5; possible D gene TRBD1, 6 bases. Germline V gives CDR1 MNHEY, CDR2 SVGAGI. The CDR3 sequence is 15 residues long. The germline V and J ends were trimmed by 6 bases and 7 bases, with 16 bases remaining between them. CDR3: CASSAFRTDNSPLHF. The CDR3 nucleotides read TGTGCCAGCAGCGCCTTTAGGACAGACAATTCACCCCTCCACTTT.

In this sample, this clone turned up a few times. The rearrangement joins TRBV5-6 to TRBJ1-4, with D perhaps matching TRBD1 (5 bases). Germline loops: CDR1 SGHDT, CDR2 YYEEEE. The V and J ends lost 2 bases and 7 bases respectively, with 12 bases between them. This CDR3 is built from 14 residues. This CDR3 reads CASSLAGFTEKLFF. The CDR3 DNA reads TGTGCCAGCAGCTTAGCAGGGTTTACTGAAAAACTGTTTTTT.

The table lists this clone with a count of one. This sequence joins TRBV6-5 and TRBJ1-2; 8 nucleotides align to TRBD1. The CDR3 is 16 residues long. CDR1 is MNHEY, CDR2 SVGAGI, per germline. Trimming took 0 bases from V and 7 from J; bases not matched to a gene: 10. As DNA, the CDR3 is TGTGCCAGCAGTTACTCTACTCTCACAGGGGGTCGTGGCTACACCTTC. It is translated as CASSYSTLTGGRGYTF.

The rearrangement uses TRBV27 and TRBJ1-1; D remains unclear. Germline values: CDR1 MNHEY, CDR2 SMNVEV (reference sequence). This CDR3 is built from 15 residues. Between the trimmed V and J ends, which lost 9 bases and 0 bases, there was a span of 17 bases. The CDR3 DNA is TGTGCCAGTTCCCGGTTGCGACAACTGAACACTGAAGCTTTCTTT. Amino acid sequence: CASSRLRQLNTEAFF.